A single sample gave rise to the 5 T cell receptor beta chains below, sequenced in a study of OX40 agonist ivuxolimab in advanced cancers. Sequencing was performed with immunoSEQ multiplex PCR; in TCRdb, only in-frame clones are kept and a portion is missing. The table records about 30,000 clones, about nine tenths of them present only once. The sample consisted of CD4+ or CD8+ T cells sorted from blood, taken in a trial of the OX40 agonist ivuxolimab. These receptors all come from an adult with an advanced solid tumor such as melanoma, head and neck, liver or kidney cancer.

V is TRBV30 and J is TRBJ1-1; no clear D gene. Germline CDR1 is GTSNPN and CDR2 is SVGIG (reference sequence). The CDR3 is 14 amino acids. V gave up 3 bases and J gave up 4 bases, with 15 bases separating them. The CDR3 spells CAWSITKGFTEAFF. CDR3 coding DNA: TGTGCCTGGAGCATAACCAAGGGATTCACTGAAGCTTTCTTT.

The V gene is TRBV6-5, the J gene TRBJ2-7, with D possibly TRBD1 on 6 matching bases. Germline assignment: CDR1 MNHEY and CDR2 SVGAGI. The CDR3 sequence is 14 residues long. Trimming removed 1 base from V and 0 bases from J, with 7 bases in between. CDR3 coding DNA: TGTGCCAGCAGTTACTTGGACAGCTCCTACGAGCAGTACTTC. It codes for CASSYLDSSYEQYF.

The CDR3 DNA follows: TGTGCCAGCAGTGAGTGGAGGACGGACGAGCAGTTCTTC. Amino acid sequence: CASSEWRTDEQFF. V and J are TRBV25-1 and TRBJ2-1; TRBD2 is a possible D gene (5 bases). The ends were cut back, 3 bases at V and 10 bases at J, with 13 bases in the middle. Germline V gives CDR1 MGHDK, CDR2 SYGVNS. The CDR3 sequence is 13 residues long.

The rearrangement links TRBV7-9 to TRBJ1-2; a weak D match, TRBD1 (5 bases). CDR3 size: 13 residues. Germline lookup yields CDR1 SEHNR and CDR2 FQNEAQ (reference sequence). Trimming stripped 0 bases from V and 8 bases from J, with 10 bases between. The CDR3 region is CASSLARAEGYTF. The CDR3 nucleotides read TGTGCCAGCAGCTTAGCCAGGGCGGAGGGCTACACCTTC.

Regarding this clone: The sample contains more than one DNA sequence encoding this CDR3. J is TRBJ2-1 and V is TRBV2, with D uncertain. Trimming took off 3 bases at V and 3 bases at J, with 0 bases between the two ends. Germline CDR1 SNHLY, CDR2 FYNNEI. CDR3 size: 11 residues. This CDR3 reads CASSDYNEQFF. In DNA, the CDR3 is TGTGCCAGCAGTGACTACAATGAGCAGTTCTTC.